In its sample, the clone carrying this T cell receptor (beta chain) was seen a few times. These data originate in a study of blood T cell repertoires in COVID-19. Study in general: COVID-19 samples collected from the United States, Italy and Spain covered acute and convalescent phases.

V lost 3 bases and J lost 0; bases outside the gene matches: 2. There are 17 residues in the CDR3. Germline CDR1 is LNHDA and CDR2 is SQIVND (reference sequence). Authors' analysis steps: Using reference gene primer amplification, nucleated cell counts were estimated. Some clones are missing from TCRdb's copy, which holds only in-frame ones; the method was immunoSEQ multiplex PCR. V and J calls and clone size come straight from that table; D and trimming were deduced from the DNA. This sample has about 53,000 clones, with 86% found just once. The sequence was collected from a man of 80 years or more with acute or convalescent COVID-19. Sequences were obtained from peripheral blood. The gene calls are TRBV19 and TRBJ1-6, with 10 bases aligning to TRBD1. CDR3 DNA sequence: TGTGCCAGTAGTATGGGACAGGGGAGCTCCTATAATTCACCCCTCCACTTT. It specifies CASSMGQGSSYNSPLHF.